Listed below are T cell receptor beta chains from one sample, sequenced in a study of cytomegalovirus exposure and HLA in healthy donors. Sequencing used immunoSEQ multiplex PCR; TCRdb keeps in-frame clones, though not all of them. Here the sample table reports approximately 47,000 clones. Sequencing was performed on PBMCs. The receptor set was obtained from a male donor in good health and CMV-seronegative. CDR3s include the opening cysteine and the closing phenylalanine or tryptophan.

j_call cdr3_length v_call cdr3_aa
TRBJ1-4 14 TRBV18 CASSPPTTNEKLFF
TRBJ1-1 18 TRBV4-2 CASSQSDRGWAMNTEAFF
TRBJ2-1 18 TRBV7-9 CASSLLAGGPSSYNEQFF
TRBJ2-7 15 TRBV5-5 CASSPGTGVSYEQYF
TRBJ1-1 14 TRBV7-9 CASSLLGGNTEAFF
TRBJ1-5 14 TRBV18 CASSNYGSNQPQHF
TRBJ2-5 14 TRBV4-1 CASSFRQEQETQYF
TRBJ2-7 13 TRBV7-9 CASSLNPFYEQYF
TRBJ2-1 13 TRBV5-1 CASSLTGNNEQFF
TRBJ2-7 13 TRBV4-1 CASSPGVDYEQYF
TRBJ1-1 14 TRBV2 CASNTGSGNTEAFF
TRBJ1-2 16 TRBV5-1 CASSLGRDRSPPGYTF
TRBJ2-7 15 TRBV4-3 CASSQADRVGGEQYF
TRBJ1-5 15 TRBV7-2 CASSLVAGQNQPQHF
TRBJ2-7 15 TRBV6-1 CASNLAGTGLYEQYF
TRBJ1-5 13 TRBV29-1 CSVEGQGEGAQHF
TRBJ2-3 15 TRBV19 CASSSLAGRADTQYF
TRBJ1-6 16 TRBV30 CAWSVRESSYNSPLHF
TRBJ1-4 15 TRBV5-1 CASSLFGTENEKLFF
TRBJ2-7 12 TRBV7-8 CASSLRGYEQYF
TRBJ1-1 15 TRBV5-4 CASSWLGQGLPEAFF
TRBJ2-7 15 TRBV2 CASSSPGQGLYEQYF
TRBJ1-2 14 TRBV6-5 CASSYSGGTYGYTF
TRBJ2-1 16 TRBV14 CASSPNIGTGEYEQFF
TRBJ2-7 17 TRBV7-2 CASSSQSGTSGPYEQYF
TRBJ1-2 15 TRBV11-2 CASSQISTAGYGYTF
TRBJ2-3 14 TRBV29-1 CSVPFQRATDTQYF
TRBJ2-1 15 TRBV5-1 CASSLVQGPNNEQFF
TRBJ1-5 16 TRBV6-6 CASSYSAMVGNQPQHF
TRBJ1-2 13 TRBV11-3 CATGPTGAYGYTF
. 13 TRBV6-5 CASSYWTNGEQYF
TRBJ2-4 18 TRBV30 CAWSPTSGGAWSKNIQYF
TRBJ2-7 18 TRBV7-2 CASSSHIGLTESSYEQYF
TRBJ2-3 17 TRBV9 CASSPWTGGASTDTQYF
TRBJ2-3 16 TRBV6-1 CASSEEGHWSTDTQYF
TRBJ2-3 16 TRBV7-9 CASSATGGRVTDTQYF
TRBJ1-6 14 TRBV6-5 CASSTGPYNSPLHF
TRBJ1-4 15 TRBV4-3 CASSQDWRGLEKLFF
TRBJ2-7 14 TRBV30 CAWSWAGGAYEQYF
TRBJ2-2 14 TRBV29-1 CSGKGGARTGELFF
TRBJ2-2 14 TRBV30 CAWSPTTNTGELFF
TRBJ1-2 15 TRBV10-3 CAISDSDRAHYGYTF
TRBJ1-6 15 TRBV11-3 CASSSRGTGASPLHF
TRBJ2-7 14 TRBV9 CASSEQAGPYEQYF
TRBJ1-6 14 TRBV5-1 CASSPRSDNSPLHF
TRBJ2-3 15 TRBV6-4 CASSDSTSGRDTQYF
TRBJ1-1 15 TRBV9 CASSVETVRNTEAFF
TRBJ2-1 15 TRBV5-1 CASSQGQGARNEQFF
TRBJ1-2 15 TRBV7-3 CASSPGLGEGYGYTF
TRBJ2-7 13 TRBV7-9 CASTRGAPYEQYF